This TCR beta chain was captured in a study of blood T cell repertoires in COVID-19. Here immunoSEQ multiplex PCR was the method, and the copy in TCRdb shows in-frame clones only, minus some. The profile shows approximately 100,000 clones, less than 85% of them singletons. What was sequenced was peripheral blood. The receptor's source is a woman aged 70-85 years with active or convalescent COVID-19.

The chain's CDR3 is CASSQGVRTGPGNTIYF. The CDR3 nucleotides read TGCGCCAGCAGCCAAGGCGTAAGGACAGGGCCTGGAAACACCATATATTTT. J is TRBJ1-3 and V is TRBV4-1; 8 bases match TRBD1. Trimming cost V 1 base and J 2 bases; bases outside gene matches: 7. Germline assignment: CDR1 MGHRA and CDR2 YSYEKL. This CDR3 contains 17 residues.